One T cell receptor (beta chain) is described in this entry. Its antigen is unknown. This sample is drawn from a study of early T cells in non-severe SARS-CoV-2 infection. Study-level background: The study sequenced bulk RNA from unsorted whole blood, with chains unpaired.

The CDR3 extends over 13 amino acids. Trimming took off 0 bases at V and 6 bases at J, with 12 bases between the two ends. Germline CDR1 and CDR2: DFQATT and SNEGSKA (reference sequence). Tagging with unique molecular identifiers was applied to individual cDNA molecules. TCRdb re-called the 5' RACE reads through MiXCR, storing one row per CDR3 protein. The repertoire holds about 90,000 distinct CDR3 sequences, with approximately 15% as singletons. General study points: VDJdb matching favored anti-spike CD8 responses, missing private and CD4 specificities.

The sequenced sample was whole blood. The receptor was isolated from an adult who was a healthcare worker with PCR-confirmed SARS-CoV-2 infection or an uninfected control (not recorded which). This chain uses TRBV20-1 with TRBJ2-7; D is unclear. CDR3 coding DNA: TGCAGTGCTAGAGATTTGGGCCGGACCGAGCAGTACTTC. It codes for CSARDLGRTEQYF.